This TCR beta chain was sequenced in a study of shared clonotypes between healthy human individuals. Study-wide background: Aged between 18 and 49, the donors were two women and three men.

From germline, CDR1 is SQVTM and CDR2 ANQGSEA. V was clipped by 7 bases and J by 4 bases, with 16 bases between them. The CDR3 sequence is 14 residues long. How the authors handled the data: Filtering differed because ImmunoSEQ produced junction-only sequences that carried no quality scores. Repertoires were generated with immunoSEQ multiplex PCR, while TCRdb's copy carries only in-frame clones and drops some. The V and J calls and the clone size are those of that table, but D and trimming were determined from the DNA. The data contain 1.4 million or so clones, just under 99% of them seen just once; the ten biggest clones take up approximately 0.4%.

Sequenced sample: naive CD4+ T cells sorted from blood. Subset: CD45RA+ positively selected. V and J are TRBV29-1 and TRBJ2-2; D possibly uses TRBD1 or TRBD2 (7 bases each). The TCR was taken from a man under 40 in good health. CDR3 sequence (DNA): TGCAGCGGAGGGGAGGGGGCAGGCACCGGGGAGCTGTTTTTT. The encoded protein is CSGGEGAGTGELFF.